The 26 T cell receptor beta chains listed next were all sequenced from one sample in a study of blood T cell repertoires in COVID-19. TCRdb's copy holds only in-frame clones and misses some; the assay was immunoSEQ multiplex PCR. This table has tens of thousands of clones, around nine tenths appearing once. The specimen sequenced was peripheral blood. The receptors derive from a woman in her fifties or sixties with acute or convalescent COVID-19.

This chain links TRBV7-9 with TRBJ2-4; D possibly corresponds to TRBD1 (5 bases). Germline CDR1 and CDR2: SEHNR and FQNEAQ (reference sequence). Deletions cut 3 bases from V and 8 bases from J, with 11 bases between. The CDR3 has 13 amino acids. The CDR3 sequence: CASSLGGADIQYF. The CDR3 DNA follows: TGTGCCAGCAGCTTGGGTGGGGCGGACATTCAGTACTTC.

The chain couples TRBV6-6 to TRBJ1-5; 7 bases are a match to TRBD1. CDR3 length: 15 residues. Germline-derived CDR1 and CDR2 are MNHNY and SVGAGI (reference sequence). J was trimmed by 0 bases and V by 4 bases; bases with no gene match: 3. The CDR3 region is CASSWTGDSNQPQHF. CDR3 coding DNA: TGTGCCAGCAGTTGGACAGGCGATAGCAATCAGCCCCAGCATTTT.

CDR3 DNA: TGTGCCAGCAGTGACCCCGGAGGAGCTTTCTTT. Translation gives CASSDPGGAFF. V is TRBV25-1 and J is TRBJ1-1; D ambiguous. This CDR3 spans 11 amino acids. V was trimmed by 3 bases and J by 10 bases, leaving 9 bases between them. CDR1 is MGHDK and CDR2 is SYGVNS in the germline V gene.

The rearrangement links TRBV27 to TRBJ2-1, with 9 bases that match TRBD2. J was trimmed by 5 bases and V by 7 bases; bases with no gene match: 9. The CDR3 totals 15 residues. Per the germline V gene, CDR1 is MNHEY and CDR2 is SMNVEV (reference sequence). CDR3 protein: CASKAAGGGNNEQFF. The DNA of the CDR3 is TGTGCCAGCAAAGCGGCGGGGGGGGGTAACAATGAGCAGTTCTTC.

V and J are TRBV19 and TRBJ1-4; 8 bases fit TRBD1. CDR3 length: 16 amino acids. CDR1 is LNHDA, CDR2 SQIVND, per germline (reference sequence). J gave up 8 bases and V 9 bases, and 17 bases lay outside the gene matches. CDR3 loop: CASRGQRASRGEKLFF. The CDR3 bases are TGTGCCAGCAGGGGGCAGCGGGCCTCGCGGGGGGAAAAACTGTTTTTT.

The V gene is TRBV9, the J gene TRBJ1-2; 9 positions agree with TRBD1. Looked up from germline, CDR1 is SGDLS and CDR2 is YYNGEE. V was pared by 3 bases and J by 8 bases, with 20 bases of the junction left unmatched. This CDR3 is 18 amino acids long. In nucleotides, the CDR3 is TGTGCCAGCAGCGGGAGCGGACAGGGGCCAGACCCTCCGTGGGGCTACACCTTC. Amino acids: CASSGSGQGPDPPWGYTF.

The chain joins TRBV4-1 to TRBJ1-2; D is possibly TRBD1 (6 bases). Germline V lookup: CDR1 MGHRA, CDR2 YSYEKL. V dropped 8 bases and J dropped 2 bases, with 9 bases sitting between them. The CDR3 runs 12 residues. The CDR3 nucleotides are TGCGCCAGCCGGACAGAGAACTATGGCTACACCTTC. This sequence encodes CASRTENYGYTF.

The chain joins TRBV6-5 to TRBJ1-2; 8 positions match TRBD1. This CDR3 comprises 14 residues. J gave up 8 bases and V 8 bases, and 13 bases lay outside the gene matches. Germline V CDR1 and CDR2: MNHEY, SVGAGI. For the CDR3, the DNA is TGTGCCAGCGGCAGGGGGCATTCTGGTAGCGGCTACACCTTC. Translated, it gives CASGRGHSGSGYTF.

The J gene is TRBJ2-7, the V gene TRBV20-1; D possibly corresponds to TRBD2 (6 bases). CDR1 and CDR2 (germline): DFQATT, SNEGSKA (reference sequence). CDR3 size: 11 residues. The CDR3 DNA follows: TGCAGGGAGGGTATCACGGACGAGCAGTACGTC. Translation gives CREGITDEQYV.

The chain recombines TRBV27 with TRBJ2-2, with TRBD2 identical over 7 bases. J lost 4 bases, V lost 6 bases, and 11 bases had no gene match. CDR3 length: 16 residues. Germline lookup yields CDR1 MNHEY and CDR2 SMNVEV (reference sequence). The CDR3 spells CASSGGEGRGTGELFF. CDR3 nucleotides: TGTGCCAGCAGCGGAGGGGAGGGTCGGGGCACCGGGGAGCTGTTTTTT.

The chain recombines TRBV28 with TRBJ2-4, with a possible D match to TRBD1 (6 bases). V was pared by 5 bases and J by 8 bases, with 13 bases between. The germline gives CDR1 MDHEN, CDR2 SYDVKM. This CDR3 is built from 13 residues. The CDR3 is CASSKTRTDIQYF. The CDR3 DNA sequence: TGTGCCAGCAGTAAGACACGGACAGACATTCAGTACTTC. Combining the CDR3 with reference TRBV28 and TRBJ2-4 gives the whole variable domain DVKVTQSSRYLVKRTGEKVFLECVQDMDHENMFWYRQDPGLGLRLIYFSYDVKMKEKGDIPEGYSVSREKKERFSLILESASTNQTSMYLCASSKTRTDIQYFGAGTRLSVL.

The chain couples TRBV6-5 to TRBJ2-2; 9 positions agree with TRBD1. The CDR3 sequence is 14 residues long. The V gene's germline CDR1 is MNHEY and CDR2 SVGAGI. J gave up 7 bases and V 7 bases, and 7 bases lay outside the gene matches. The CDR3 DNA reads TGTGCCAGCAAAGGGACAGGGAAGGTCGGGGAGCTGTTTTTT. Its protein product is CASKGTGKVGELFF.

The rearrangement joins TRBV2 to TRBJ2-5; 10 positions agree with TRBD2. Germline CDR1 and CDR2: SNHLY and FYNNEI. This CDR3 is built from 15 residues. After removal of 4 bases from V and 5 bases from J, the junction contained 7 bases not matched to a gene. The CDR3 loop reads CASSASGGAGETQYF. The CDR3 DNA is TGTGCCAGCAGTGCCAGCGGGGGGGCTGGTGAGACCCAGTACTTC.

This chain links TRBV28 with TRBJ1-2; possibly TRBD1 for D (6 bases). This CDR3 contains 12 residues. Germline loops: CDR1 MDHEN, CDR2 SYDVKM. Trimming pared 6 bases from V and 8 bases from J, leaving 13 bases between. CDR3 coding DNA: TGTGCCAGCAGAACAGGGATAAAGGGCTACACCTTC. Its protein is CASRTGIKGYTF.

The chain combines TRBV19 with TRBJ1-4; 10 nucleotides match TRBD1. The CDR3 runs to 20 residues. The ends lost 5 bases at V and 2 bases at J; junction bases unmatched: 17. Germline V CDR1 and CDR2: LNHDA, SQIVND (reference sequence). The CDR3 here is CASSSPPGRDRGRTNEKLFF. CDR3 coding DNA: TGTGCCAGTAGTTCCCCTCCTGGCCGGGACAGGGGTCGGACTAATGAAAAACTGTTTTTT.

This chain connects TRBV5-4 to TRBJ1-2, with 11 nucleotides matching TRBD1. From germline, CDR1 is SGHNT and CDR2 YYREEE (reference sequence). CDR3 length: 15 residues. J gave up 3 bases and V 4 bases, and 5 bases lay outside the gene matches. CDR3 bases: TGTGCCAGCAGCAGTCCGGGACAGGGGGACTATGGCTACACCTTC. Encoded protein: CASSSPGQGDYGYTF.

J is TRBJ1-2 and V is TRBV10-3; tentatively, D is TRBD1 (5 bases). Germline CDR1 ENHRY, CDR2 SYGVKD. V was cut by 8 bases and J by 3 bases, with 13 bases left in between. The CDR3 sequence is 13 residues long. CDR3 sequence reads: CAIGRQGDYGYTF. The CDR3 DNA reads as TGTGCCATCGGACGCCAGGGCGACTATGGCTACACCTTC.

The chain employs TRBV19 and TRBJ1-5; maybe TRBD1 (6 bases). Germline V gene data show CDR1 as LNHDA and CDR2 as SQIVND (reference sequence). Trimming cost V 10 bases and J 6 bases, with 19 bases left between them. The CDR3 runs to 14 residues. CDR3 nucleotides: TGTGCCACAAAAAAAACAGGGAATGGTCAGCCCCAGCATTTT. This sequence encodes CATKKTGNGQPQHF.

This chain links TRBV5-1 with TRBJ2-2, with D uncertain. Germline CDR1 reads SGHRS; CDR2 reads YFSETQ. The germline V and J ends were trimmed by 2 bases and 8 bases, with 4 bases remaining between them. CDR3 length equals 11 residues. The chain's CDR3 is CASSFQGELFF. CDR3 DNA: TGCGCCAGCAGCTTTCAAGGGGAGCTGTTTTTT. The full variable domain, its missing parts supplied by reference TRBV5-1 and TRBJ2-2, is KAGVTQTPRYLIKTRGQQVTLSCSPISGHRSVSWYQQTPGQGLQFLFEYFSETQRNKGNFPGRFSGRQFSNSRSEMNVSTLELGDSALYLCASSFQGELFFGEGSRLTVL.

The J gene is TRBJ2-7, the V gene TRBV27, with TRBD2 identical over 7 bases. The CDR3 runs 18 residues. The germline V gene encodes CDR1 MNHEY and CDR2 SMNVEV (reference sequence). Trimming at V came to 2 bases and at J to 0 bases, leaving 13 bases not matched to a gene. CDR3 sequence reads: CASSLPPLAATSSYEQYV. The CDR3 nucleotides read TGTGCCAGCAGTTTACCCCCTCTAGCGGCGACGAGCTCCTACGAGCAGTACGTC.

CDR3 amino acids: CASSHEEGREGLDEQYV. In DNA form, the CDR3 reads TGTGCCAGCAGCCACGAAGAGGGGCGGGAGGGCCTTGACGAGCAGTACGTC. V gene TRBV12-1 combines with J gene TRBJ2-7; TRBD2, as called in the table, went unchecked against the DNA. TRBV12-1 represents a pseudogene. This CDR3 spans 17 amino acids.

The chain uses TRBV5-8 and TRBJ1-2, with 8 positions matching TRBD1. The germline gives CDR1 SGHTS, CDR2 YDEGEE. The CDR3 has 13 residues. With V trimmed by 5 bases and J by 6 bases, 6 bases remained unmatched. The CDR3 region is CASSKKQGDGYTF. The CDR3 DNA follows: TGTGCCAGCAGTAAAAAACAGGGGGATGGCTACACCTTC. The whole variable domain, remainder taken from reference TRBV5-8 and TRBJ1-2, is EAGVTQSPTHLIKTRGQQATLRCSPISGHTSVYWYQQALGLGLQFLLWYDEGEERNRGNFPPRFSGRQFPNYSSELNVNALELEDSALYLCASSKKQGDGYTFGSGTRLTVV.

The chain has TRBV2 and TRBJ1-1, with 12 bases matching TRBD1. The CDR3 sequence is 14 residues long. The trim removed 8 bases at V and 8 bases at J, leaving 9 bases unmatched. In germline, CDR1 is SNHLY, CDR2 FYNNEI. The CDR3 DNA reads as TGTGCCAGCGGGCCGGGACAGGGGGCCCGGGAAGCTTTCTTT. Translation gives CASGPGQGAREAFF.

The V and J genes are TRBV9 and TRBJ2-3, with 8 bases matching TRBD2. Germline CDR1 is SGDLS and CDR2 is YYNGEE. Trimming removed 4 bases from V and 6 bases from J; junction bases left unmatched: 13. This CDR3 is 16 amino acids long. The CDR3 DNA reads as TGTGCCAGCAGCCTTCAGAGCGGAGCGGGAGTGGATACGCAGTATTTT. Residues: CASSLQSGAGVDTQYF.

The V and J genes are TRBV14 and TRBJ1-4; TRBD1 aligns across 7 bases. CDR3 length: 14 residues. V shed 3 bases and J 8 bases; nucleotides not matched to a gene: 6. Per the germline V gene, CDR1 is SGHDN and CDR2 is FVKESK. This CDR3 is CASSHRRTGEKLFF. The CDR3 DNA reads TGTGCCAGCAGCCACCGCCGGACAGGCGAAAAACTGTTTTTT.

V usage is TRBV3-1 (or the pseudogene TRBV3-2) and J usage is TRBJ1-5; D is perhaps TRBD1 (5 bases). Trimming cost V 4 bases and J 5 bases, with 15 bases left between them. The length of the CDR3 is 15 residues. Germline-derived CDR1 and CDR2 are LGHDT and YNNKEL (reference sequence). CDR3 sequence: CASSRGRDPYQPQHF. The CDR3 coding sequence is TGTGCCAGCAGCCGAGGGCGGGACCCATATCAGCCCCAGCATTTT.